This is a list of T cell receptor beta chains from one sample in a study of T cells in Graves' hyperthyroidism and ophthalmopathy. TCRdb processed the multiplex PCR reads anew with MiXCR; each CDR3 protein has one entry. The table includes over 550,000 distinct CDR3 sequences, 16% detected once. What was sequenced was blood. These TCRs come from a woman between 18 and 29 years old with Graves' hyperthyroidism. Both conserved end residues are part of each CDR3. The order of the fields is D gene, clone size, J gene, V gene, CDR3 DNA, CDR3 protein. D genes are given only for firm matches. Size is omitted from some rows. Given values are once, few, many or a class for expanded clones.

D: NA
size: few
J: TRBJ2-1
V: TRBV30
DNA: TGTGCCTGGAGTCCATGGGGGTGGATGAATGAGCAGTTCTTC
CDR3: CAWSPWGWMNEQFF

D: NA
size: NA
J: TRBJ1-1
V: TRBV3-1
DNA: TGTGCCAGCAGCCAAGCGGCAGGGGTGACTGAAGCTTTCTTT
CDR3: CASSQAAGVTEAFF

D: NA
size: many
J: TRBJ2-7
V: TRBV11-3
DNA: TGTGCCAGCAGCTTAGGAGGGTTGGCTTACGAGCAGTACTTC
CDR3: CASSLGGLAYEQYF

D: TRBD1
size: many
J: TRBJ2-7
V: TRBV20-1
DNA: TGCAGTGCTCGGGCCGGGACAGGGTTCTCCGAGCAGTACTTC
CDR3: CSARAGTGFSEQYF

D: NA
size: few
J: TRBJ1-1
V: TRBV6-1
DNA: TGTGCCAGCAGTCTCGATCAGGGAAGGTACACTGAAGCTTTCTTT
CDR3: CASSLDQGRYTEAFF

D: TRBD1
size: few
J: TRBJ1-6
V: TRBV4-1
DNA: TGCGCCAGCAGCCAAGATAATGGGGGCAGGGGGCAACAATCACCCCTCCACTTT
CDR3: CASSQDNGGRGQQSPLHF

D: NA
size: many
J: TRBJ2-7
V: TRBV3-1
DNA: TGTGCCAGCGTAGGGAACTCCTACGAGCAGTACTTC
CDR3: CASVGNSYEQYF

D: NA
size: NA
J: TRBJ2-1
V: TRBV29-1
DNA: TGCAGCGCCCAATTCCCCCAGGCTCGCAATGAGCAGTTCTTC
CDR3: CSAQFPQARNEQFF

D: NA
size: many
J: TRBJ1-1
V: TRBV5-1
DNA: TGCGCCAGCAGCCTGGGACCGCGTCTTCCTGAAGCTTTCTTT
CDR3: CASSLGPRLPEAFF

D: NA
size: NA
J: TRBJ1-4
V: TRBV24-1
DNA: TGTGCCACCAGTGACCCTACACGGGGCGATGAAAAACTGTTTTTT
CDR3: CATSDPTRGDEKLFF

D: NA
size: few
J: TRBJ2-7
V: TRBV7-8
DNA: TGTGCCAGCAGCCGTCTTGAGGCCGAGCAGTACTTC
CDR3: CASSRLEAEQYF

D: NA
size: many
J: TRBJ1-4
V: TRBV28
DNA: TGTGCCAGCACCAGCGCCGCAACTAATGAAAAACTGTTTTTT
CDR3: CASTSAATNEKLFF

D: NA
size: NA
J: TRBJ1-6
V: TRBV5-6
DNA: TGTGCCAGCAGAGTTTGGGGAGGTAATTCACCCCTCCACTTT
CDR3: CASRVWGGNSPLHF

D: NA
size: few
J: TRBJ2-7
V: TRBV5-1
DNA: TGCGCCAGTTCAATCGAGGAACACTACGAGCAGTACTTC
CDR3: CASSIEEHYEQYF

D: TRBD1
size: many
J: TRBJ2-5
V: TRBV20-1
DNA: TGCAGTGCCACAAGCGGACAGGGTTCGTTGGAGACCCAGTACTTC
CDR3: CSATSGQGSLETQYF

D: TRBD2
size: many
J: TRBJ2-1
V: TRBV6-1
DNA: TGTGCCAGCAGTGAAACCCTAACCGGGACTAGCGGGGGCCGGAGTGAGCAGTTCTTC
CDR3: CASSETLTGTSGGRSEQFF

D: NA
size: many
J: TRBJ1-2
V: TRBV29-1
DNA: TGCAGCGTTGAGGGGACGGGGTGGCGGGATGGCTACACCTTC
CDR3: CSVEGTGWRDGYTF

D: NA
size: few
J: TRBJ1-1
V: TRBV4-3
DNA: TGCGCCAGCAGCCAAGATCAGGGGCTGGGTGCTGAAGCTTTCTTT
CDR3: CASSQDQGLGAEAFF

D: NA
size: NA
J: TRBJ1-2
V: TRBV5-1
DNA: TGCGCCAGCAGCTCGGGTCGGGAGTCGGGCGGCTACACCTTC
CDR3: CASSSGRESGGYTF

D: NA
size: few
J: TRBJ1-5
V: TRBV27
DNA: TGTGCCAGCACGACGGGCCCCGACCGGCCCCAGCATTTT
CDR3: CASTTGPDRPQHF

D: NA
size: many
J: TRBJ2-7
V: TRBV28
DNA: TGTGCCAGCAGTTTAGCGCCGACCTATTCCTACGAGCAGTACTTC
CDR3: CASSLAPTYSYEQYF

D: NA
size: many
J: TRBJ1-1
V: TRBV20-1
DNA: TGCAGTGCCCTAACAGGGAACATGAACACTGAAGCTTTCTTT
CDR3: CSALTGNMNTEAFF

D: TRBD1
size: few
J: TRBJ1-4
V: TRBV5-5
DNA: TGTGCCAGCAGCTTGCAGGACAGGGGGTTTATTTATGAAAAACTGTTTTTT
CDR3: CASSLQDRGFIYEKLFF

D: TRBD2
size: few
J: TRBJ2-3
V: TRBV7-9
DNA: TGTGCCAGCAGCTGGGTAGCGGGGGGGTTTGCAGATACGCAGTATTTT
CDR3: CASSWVAGGFADTQYF

D: TRBD2
size: many
J: TRBJ2-7
V: TRBV20-1
DNA: TGCAGTGCTATTAGCGGGAGGGCCTTCTACGAGCAGTACTTC
CDR3: CSAISGRAFYEQYF

D: NA
size: many
J: TRBJ2-5
V: TRBV2
DNA: TGTGCCAGCAGTGAAGCGCGCGGGACCCAGTACTTC
CDR3: CASSEARGTQYF

D: TRBD2
size: few
J: TRBJ2-7
V: TRBV7-8
DNA: TGTGCCAGCAGCCTACCGGCTGCGACTAGCGGCTACGAGCAGTACTTC
CDR3: CASSLPAATSGYEQYF

D: NA
size: once
J: TRBJ2-1
V: TRBV30
DNA: TGTGCCTGGAGTGGAGCGGGCGGTACTAGCTCCTACAATGAGCAGTTCTTC
CDR3: CAWSGAGGTSSYNEQFF

D: TRBD1
size: many
J: TRBJ2-1
V: TRBV5-1
DNA: TGCGCCAGCAGCATCCGGGACAGGGTTGTTGAGCAGTTCTTC
CDR3: CASSIRDRVVEQFF

D: NA
size: NA
J: TRBJ2-3
V: TRBV7-9
DNA: TGTGCCAGCAACCCGGGACTGGCTAGCACAGATACGCAGTATTTT
CDR3: CASNPGLASTDTQYF

D: NA
size: NA
J: TRBJ1-6
V: TRBV4-1
DNA: TGCGCCAGCAGCCAAGATTGGCGTTCACCCCTCCACTTT
CDR3: CASSQDWRSPLHF

D: NA
size: few
J: TRBJ1-1
V: TRBV12-3/TRBV12-4
DNA: TGTGCCAGCAGCTGGGGGGATGAAGCTTTCTTT
CDR3: CASSWGDEAFF

D: TRBD1
size: many
J: TRBJ2-1
V: TRBV11-2
DNA: TGTGCCAGCAGCAATAGACAGGGGGGGAAGAATGAGCAGTTCTTC
CDR3: CASSNRQGGKNEQFF

D: TRBD1
size: NA
J: TRBJ1-1
V: TRBV7-6
DNA: TGTGCCAGCAGCTCATCCGGGACAGGAACGAAAGCTTTCTTT
CDR3: CASSSSGTGTKAFF

D: TRBD2
size: NA
J: TRBJ2-4
V: TRBV5-1
DNA: TGCGCCAGCAGCTCTAGCGGGAGAAGAACCCAAAACATTCAGTACTTC
CDR3: CASSSSGRRTQNIQYF

D: TRBD2
size: few
J: TRBJ2-2
V: TRBV12-3/TRBV12-4
DNA: TGTGCCAGCAGTTTAAGGTTGAGGGGACTAGCGGGATCTGGGAACACCGGGGAGCTGTTTTTT
CDR3: CASSLRLRGLAGSGNTGELFF

D: NA
size: NA
J: TRBJ2-2
V: TRBV7-3
DNA: TGTGCCAGCAGCCGAGAGGGAAGCACCGGGGAGCTGTTTTTT
CDR3: CASSREGSTGELFF

D: NA
size: once
J: TRBJ2-1
V: TRBV29-1
DNA: TGCAGCGTTGTCCCAGGGCGAAATGAGCAGTTCTTC
CDR3: CSVVPGRNEQFF

D: NA
size: many
J: TRBJ2-7
V: TRBV13
DNA: TGTGCCAGCAGCTTAGGCCGAGAAAGTAGGGCCTACGAGCAGTACTTC
CDR3: CASSLGRESRAYEQYF

D: TRBD2
size: few
J: TRBJ2-3
V: TRBV24-1
DNA: TGTGCCACCAGTGGCGGGACTAGCGGGAGCACAGATACGCGGTATTTT
CDR3: CATSGGTSGSTDTRYF

D: TRBD1
size: many
J: TRBJ1-1
V: TRBV18
DNA: TGTGCCAGCTCACCATCGGACAGGCCTAGGAACACTGAAGCTTTCTTT
CDR3: CASSPSDRPRNTEAFF

D: NA
size: NA
J: TRBJ2-7
V: TRBV20-1
DNA: TGCAGTGCTAGAGTAGATTGGGACGGCTGGGAAGGCGAGCAGTACTTC
CDR3: CSARVDWDGWEGEQYF

D: NA
size: many
J: TRBJ1-5
V: TRBV6-2/TRBV6-3
DNA: TGTGCCAGCAGTTACCCGGCGATTAAGGTGGGGTTAGGGCAGCCCCAGCATTTT
CDR3: CASSYPAIKVGLGQPQHF

D: TRBD2
size: many
J: TRBJ2-3
V: TRBV6-1
DNA: TGTGCCAGCAGTAGACTAGCGGGAGGGACTACAGATACGCAGTATTTT
CDR3: CASSRLAGGTTDTQYF

D: TRBD1
size: NA
J: TRBJ1-2
V: TRBV4-1
DNA: TGCGCCAGCAGACAGTCCGGGACAGGGGGAAACTATGGCTACACCTTC
CDR3: CASRQSGTGGNYGYTF

D: NA
size: few
J: TRBJ1-5
V: TRBV28
DNA: TGTGCCAGCAGATTGGTGGGCGCGGGCAATCAGCCCCAGCATTTT
CDR3: CASRLVGAGNQPQHF

D: TRBD2
size: few
J: TRBJ2-1
V: TRBV19
DNA: TGTGCCAGTAGTATGACTAGCGTTCATGAGCAGTTCTTC
CDR3: CASSMTSVHEQFF

D: TRBD1
size: NA
J: TRBJ1-5
V: TRBV4-1
DNA: TGCGCCAGCAGCCGCGGGGACAGGGCGGGTCAGCCCCAGCATTTT
CDR3: CASSRGDRAGQPQHF

D: NA
size: NA
J: TRBJ2-7
V: TRBV28
DNA: TGTGCCAGCAGTTTAATCAGGGCCGAGCAGTACTTC
CDR3: CASSLIRAEQYF

D: NA
size: many
J: TRBJ2-6
V: TRBV28
DNA: TGTGCCAGCAGTTTCCCCATAATCTCTGGGGCCAACGTCCTGACTTTC
CDR3: CASSFPIISGANVLTF

D: TRBD2
size: many
J: TRBJ2-7
V: TRBV28
DNA: TGTGCCACCGGGACTAGCGGCTACGAGCAGTACTTC
CDR3: CATGTSGYEQYF

D: TRBD2
size: NA
J: TRBJ2-7
V: TRBV11-2
DNA: TGTGCCAGCAGCTTCGGCCCGAATCTTCTAGCGGGAGGTGCCGAGCAGTACTTC
CDR3: CASSFGPNLLAGGAEQYF

D: TRBD1
size: NA
J: TRBJ1-1
V: TRBV6-1
DNA: TGTGCCAGCAAAGATACAGGGGGCACTGAAGCTTTCTTT
CDR3: CASKDTGGTEAFF

D: TRBD2
size: many
J: TRBJ2-3
V: TRBV2
DNA: TGTGCCAGCAGGCTACTAGCGGCCACTAGCACAGATACGCAGTATTTT
CDR3: CASRLLAATSTDTQYF

D: NA
size: NA
J: TRBJ2-3
V: TRBV11-2
DNA: TGTGCCAGCAGCGCACAGGGTACAGATACGCGGTATTTT
CDR3: CASSAQGTDTRYF

D: NA
size: few
J: TRBJ2-3
V: TRBV9
DNA: TGTGCCAGTTCCCGTAGCGCTGGCACAGATACGCAGTATTTT
CDR3: CASSRSAGTDTQYF

D: NA
size: few
J: TRBJ2-5
V: TRBV5-8
DNA: TGTGCCAGCAGCTCCCAGGACTTCCAAGAGACCCAGTACTTC
CDR3: CASSSQDFQETQYF

D: TRBD2
size: many
J: TRBJ2-7
V: TRBV20-1
DNA: TGCAGTGCCGAAGGACTAGCGGGAGGGCCAGGCGACGAGCAGTACTTC
CDR3: CSAEGLAGGPGDEQYF

D: NA
size: many
J: TRBJ2-3
V: TRBV28
DNA: TGTGCCAGCAGAAAATTTGGACGGAGCACAGATACGCAGTATTTT
CDR3: CASRKFGRSTDTQYF

D: NA
size: NA
J: TRBJ2-2
V: TRBV4-1
DNA: TGCGCCAGCAGCCAAGCTGGCGGGGAGCTGTTTTTT
CDR3: CASSQAGGELFF